This record looks at one T cell receptor beta chain sequence and its context. This entry comes from a study of blood T cell repertoires in COVID-19. Background on the study: Spain, Italy and the United States supplied samples that represented acute and convalescent COVID-19.

Participants were aged about 18 to 89 years from some 24 US areas. Participants' reported clinical history set cohort assignment. The CDR3 consists of 13 residues. The ends were cut back, 4 bases at V and 0 bases at J, with 5 bases in the middle. The germline V gene encodes CDR1 MNHEY and CDR2 SMNVEV (reference sequence). Authors' methods: Nucleated cell counts were estimated from reference gene primer amplification. Generated by immunoSEQ multiplex PCR, the TCRdb table keeps only in-frame clones and is missing some. The V and J calls and clone size come from that table; D and trimming were worked out from the DNA. The sample has about 220,000 clones; approximately 86% are singletons.

The sequence was collected from a woman aged 25 to 39 with acute COVID-19. V is TRBV27 and J is TRBJ2-3; D is uncertain. The specimen sequenced was PBMCs or T cells enriched from blood (not recorded which). CDR3 protein: CASSYRSTDTQYF. DNA for the CDR3: TGTGCCAGCAGTTATCGTAGCACAGATACGCAGTATTTT.